This T cell receptor (beta chain) was obtained from a study of T cells in Graves' hyperthyroidism and ophthalmopathy. Study results and limitations: Expanded thyroid clonotypes (above 0.001) were mostly also found in blood.

Germline values: CDR1 MDHEN, CDR2 SYDVKM. This CDR3 has 13 amino acids. The V end lost 6 bases, the J end lost 5 bases, and 13 bases lay between the germline ends. A patient was excluded if there was uncontrolled infection, other autoimmune disease, pregnancy or lactation. From more than 9.5 ml of fresh peripheral blood, PBMCs were isolated. This clonotype appeared a few times. Antigen unknown. It was RNA transcripts that yielded the amplified TCR beta CDR3 regions. Initially, a first-round RT-PCR of the TCR CDR3 employed the HTBI primer set. TCRdb passed the multiplex PCR reads through MiXCR, listing each CDR3 protein once. This sample yields under 400,000 distinct CDR3 sequences, of which roughly 25% are seen a single time; less than 75% belongs to the top ten.

The TCR originated in a man over 45 with Graves' hyperthyroidism. The sequenced sample was blood. The V and J genes are TRBV28 and TRBJ1-2, with D possibly matching TRBD1 (5 bases). CDR3 loop: CASSAGRNYGYTF. The CDR3 DNA follows: TGTGCCAGCAGCGCGGGACGGAATTATGGCTACACCTTC.